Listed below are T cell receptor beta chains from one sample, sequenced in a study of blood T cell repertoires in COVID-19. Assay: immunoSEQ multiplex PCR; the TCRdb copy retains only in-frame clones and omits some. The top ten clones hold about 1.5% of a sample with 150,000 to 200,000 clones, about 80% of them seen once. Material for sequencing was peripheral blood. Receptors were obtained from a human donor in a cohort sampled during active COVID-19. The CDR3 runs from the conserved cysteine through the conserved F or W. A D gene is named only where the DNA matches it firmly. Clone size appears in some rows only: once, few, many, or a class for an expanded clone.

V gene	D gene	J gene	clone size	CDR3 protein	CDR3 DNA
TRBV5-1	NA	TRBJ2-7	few	CASSLAGIYYEQYF	TGCGCCAGCAGCTTGGCCGGGATATACTACGAGCAGTACTTC
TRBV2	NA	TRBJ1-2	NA	CASSEDGRGRGYTF	TGTGCCAGCAGTGAAGACGGCAGGGGTAGGGGCTACACCTTC
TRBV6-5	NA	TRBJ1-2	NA	CASSPDTYYGYTF	TGTGCCAGCAGCCCGGACACTTACTATGGCTACACCTTC
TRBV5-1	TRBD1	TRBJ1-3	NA	CASSPGTAGNTIYF	TGCGCCAGCAGCCCCGGGACAGCTGGAAACACCATATATTTT
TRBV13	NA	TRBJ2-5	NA	CASSSPTREETQYF	TGTGCCAGCAGCTCCCCAACTAGGGAGGAGACCCAGTACTTC
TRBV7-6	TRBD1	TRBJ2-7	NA	CASSLVTDRAYEQYF	TGTGCCAGCAGCTTAGTAACTGACAGGGCATACGAGCAGTACTTC
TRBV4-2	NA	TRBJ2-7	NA	CASSQEMGGRGYEQYF	TGTGCCAGCAGCCAAGAGATGGGGGGCAGGGGGTACGAGCAGTACTTC
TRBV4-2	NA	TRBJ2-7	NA	CASSQAGSSSYEQYF	TGTGCCAGCAGCCAAGCGGGTTCGAGCTCCTACGAGCAGTACTTC
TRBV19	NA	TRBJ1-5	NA	CASSSSMRQGSNQPQHF	TGTGCCAGTAGTTCTTCTATGAGGCAGGGGAGCAATCAGCCCCAGCATTTT
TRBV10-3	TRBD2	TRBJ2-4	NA	CAISAGRGVFNIQYF	TGTGCCATCAGTGCCGGGCGGGGGGTATTCAACATTCAGTACTTC
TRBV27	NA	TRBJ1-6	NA	CASSFASSYNSPLHF	TGTGCCAGCAGTTTTGCGAGCTCCTATAATTCACCCCTCCACTTT
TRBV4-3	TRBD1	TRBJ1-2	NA	CASSALGLQGAPGYTF	TGCGCCAGCAGCGCACTTGGTCTTCAGGGGGCGCCTGGCTACACCTTC
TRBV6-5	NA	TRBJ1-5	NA	CASRSRALNNQPQHF	TGTGCCAGCAGATCGCGTGCTCTCAACAATCAGCCCCAGCATTTT
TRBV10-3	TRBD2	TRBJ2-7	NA	CAISPGLAGSSYEQYF	TGTGCCATCAGCCCTGGACTAGCGGGGTCCTCCTACGAGCAGTACTTC
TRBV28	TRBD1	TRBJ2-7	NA	CASSEEGTGYGEQYF	TGTGCCAGCAGCGAGGAGGGGACAGGTTACGGCGAGCAGTACTTC
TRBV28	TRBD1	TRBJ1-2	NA	CASSPGQGGGYTF	TGTGCCAGCAGTCCAGGACAGGGGGGAGGCTACACCTTC
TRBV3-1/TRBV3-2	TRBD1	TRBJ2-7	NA	CASSETGVEQYF	TGTGCCAGCAGCGAGACAGGGGTCGAGCAGTACTTC
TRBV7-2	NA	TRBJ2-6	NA	CASSLPPGLGSGANVLTF	TGTGCCAGCAGCTTACCTCCGGGACTGGGCTCTGGGGCCAACGTCCTGACTTTC
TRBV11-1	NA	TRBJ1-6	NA	CASSVRNINSPLHF	TGTGCCAGCAGTGTGAGGAATATTAATTCACCCCTCCACTTT
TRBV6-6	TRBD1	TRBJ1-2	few	CASSLTGDYGYTF	TGTGCCAGCAGCCTGACAGGGGACTATGGCTACACCTTC
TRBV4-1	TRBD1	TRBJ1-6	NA	CASSLGQGGSPLHF	TGCGCCAGCAGCCTGGGACAGGGAGGTTCACCCCTCCACTTT
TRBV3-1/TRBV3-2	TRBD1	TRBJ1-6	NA	CASSQGVGGTGYSPLHF	TGTGCCAGCAGCCAGGGGGTGGGGGGGACAGGCTACTCACCCCTCCACTTT
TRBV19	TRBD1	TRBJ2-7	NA	CASRGGWDEQYF	TGTGCCAGTAGAGGGGGCTGGGACGAGCAGTACTTC
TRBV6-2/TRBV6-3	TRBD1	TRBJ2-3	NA	CASSYAQGAGDTQYF	TGTGCCAGCAGTTACGCACAGGGGGCGGGAGATACGCAGTATTTT
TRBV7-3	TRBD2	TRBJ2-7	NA	CASSPTSGSYEQYF	TGTGCCAGCAGCCCGACTAGCGGGAGCTACGAGCAGTACTTC
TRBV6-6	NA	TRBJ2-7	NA	CASTFTGTYEQYF	TGTGCCAGCACCTTTACCGGGACCTACGAGCAGTACTTC
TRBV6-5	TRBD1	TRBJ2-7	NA	CASSYRAGGYEQYF	TGTGCCAGCAGTTACCGAGCAGGGGGCTACGAGCAGTACTTC
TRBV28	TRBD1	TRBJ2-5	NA	CASSFGQGGQETQYF	TGTGCCAGCAGTTTTGGACAGGGGGGACAAGAGACCCAGTACTTC
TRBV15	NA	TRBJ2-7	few	CATSPETGAPYEQYF	TGTGCCACCAGCCCAGAGACAGGCGCTCCCTACGAGCAGTACTTC
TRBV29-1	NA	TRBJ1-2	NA	CSVTGLYGYTF	TGCAGCGTCACAGGGTTGTATGGCTACACCTTC
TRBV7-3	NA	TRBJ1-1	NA	CASSSQPDKINTEAFF	TGTGCCAGCAGCTCGCAACCGGACAAGATAAACACTGAAGCTTTCTTT